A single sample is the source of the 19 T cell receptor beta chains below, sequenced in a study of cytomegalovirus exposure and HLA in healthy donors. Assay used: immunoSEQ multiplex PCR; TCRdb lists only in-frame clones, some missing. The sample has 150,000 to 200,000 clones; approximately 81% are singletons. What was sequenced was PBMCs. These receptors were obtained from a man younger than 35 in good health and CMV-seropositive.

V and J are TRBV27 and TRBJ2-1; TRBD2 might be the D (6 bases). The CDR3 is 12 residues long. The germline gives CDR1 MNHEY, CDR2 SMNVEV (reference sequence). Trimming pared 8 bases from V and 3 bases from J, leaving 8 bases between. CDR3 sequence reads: CASGTYYNEQFF. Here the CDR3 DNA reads TGTGCCAGCGGGACTTACTACAATGAGCAGTTCTTC.

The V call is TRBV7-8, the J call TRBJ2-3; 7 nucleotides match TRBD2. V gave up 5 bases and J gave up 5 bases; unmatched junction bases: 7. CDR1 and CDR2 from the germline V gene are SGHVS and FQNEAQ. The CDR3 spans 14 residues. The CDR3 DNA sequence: TGTGCCAGCAGCGAGGCGCGGGAGCAAGATACGCAGTATTTT. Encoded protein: CASSEAREQDTQYF.

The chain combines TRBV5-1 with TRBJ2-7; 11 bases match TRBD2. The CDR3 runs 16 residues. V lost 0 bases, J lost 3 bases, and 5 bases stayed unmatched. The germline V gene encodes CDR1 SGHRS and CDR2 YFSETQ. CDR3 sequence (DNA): TGCGCCAGCAGCTTGGCCCCGACTAGCGGGGTCTACGAGCAGTACTTC. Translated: CASSLAPTSGVYEQYF.

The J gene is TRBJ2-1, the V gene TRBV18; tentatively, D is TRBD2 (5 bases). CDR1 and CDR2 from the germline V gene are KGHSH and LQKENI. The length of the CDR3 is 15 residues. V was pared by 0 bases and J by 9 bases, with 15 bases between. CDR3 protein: CASSPPWVVGGEQFF. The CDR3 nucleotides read TGTGCCAGCTCACCACCTTGGGTAGTTGGAGGTGAGCAGTTCTTC.

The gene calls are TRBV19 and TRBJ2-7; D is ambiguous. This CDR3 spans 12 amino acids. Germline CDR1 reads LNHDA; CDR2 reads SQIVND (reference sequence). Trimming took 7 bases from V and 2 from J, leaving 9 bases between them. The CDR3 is CASMSDTYEQYF. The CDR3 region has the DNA TGTGCCAGTATGTCAGATACCTACGAGCAGTACTTC.

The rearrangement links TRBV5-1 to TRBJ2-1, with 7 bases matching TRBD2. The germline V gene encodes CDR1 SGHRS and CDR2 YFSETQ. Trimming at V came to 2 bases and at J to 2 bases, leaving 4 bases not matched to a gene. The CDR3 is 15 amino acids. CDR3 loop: CASSLGLGTYNEQFF. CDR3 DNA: TGCGCCAGCAGCTTAGGACTAGGAACCTACAATGAGCAGTTCTTC.

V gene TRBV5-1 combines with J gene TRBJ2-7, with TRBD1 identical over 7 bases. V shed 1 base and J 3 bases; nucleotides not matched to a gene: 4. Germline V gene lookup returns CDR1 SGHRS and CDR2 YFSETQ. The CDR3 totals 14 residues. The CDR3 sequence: CASSLRQGDYEQYF. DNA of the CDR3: TGCGCCAGCAGCTTGCGTCAGGGGGACTACGAGCAGTACTTC.

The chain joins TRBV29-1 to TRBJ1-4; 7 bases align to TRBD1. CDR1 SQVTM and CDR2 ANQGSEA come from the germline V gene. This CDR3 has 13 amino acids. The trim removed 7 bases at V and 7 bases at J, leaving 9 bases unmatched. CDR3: CSAALGTVEKLFF. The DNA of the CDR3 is TGCAGCGCCGCCTTAGGGACAGTTGAAAAACTGTTTTTT. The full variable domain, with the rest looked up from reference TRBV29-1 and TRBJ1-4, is SAVISQKPSRDICQRGTSLTIQCQVDSQVTMMFWYRQQPGQSLTLIATANQGSEATYESGFVIDKFPISRPNLTFSTLTVSNMSPEDSSIYLCSAALGTVEKLFFGSGTQLSVL.

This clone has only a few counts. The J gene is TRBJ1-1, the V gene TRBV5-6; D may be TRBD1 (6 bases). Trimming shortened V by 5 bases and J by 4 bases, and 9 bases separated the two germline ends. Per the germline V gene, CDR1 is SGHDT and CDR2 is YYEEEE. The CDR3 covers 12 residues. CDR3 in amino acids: CASRRGFTEAFF. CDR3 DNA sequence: TGTGCCAGCAGGAGGGGGTTCACTGAAGCTTTCTTT.

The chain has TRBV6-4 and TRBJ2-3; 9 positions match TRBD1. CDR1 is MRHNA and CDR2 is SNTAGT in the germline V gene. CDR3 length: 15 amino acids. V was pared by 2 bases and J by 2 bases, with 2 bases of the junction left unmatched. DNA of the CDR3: TGTGCCAGCAGTGACGGACAGGGGACCACAGATACGCAGTATTTT. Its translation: CASSDGQGTTDTQYF.

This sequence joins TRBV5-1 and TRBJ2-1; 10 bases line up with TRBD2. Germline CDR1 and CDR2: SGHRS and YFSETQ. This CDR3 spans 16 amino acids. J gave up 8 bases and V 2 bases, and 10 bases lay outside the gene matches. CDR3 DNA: TGCGCCAGCAGCTTCCCCTCAAGCGGGGGGGCCCATGAGCAGTTCTTC. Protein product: CASSFPSSGGAHEQFF.

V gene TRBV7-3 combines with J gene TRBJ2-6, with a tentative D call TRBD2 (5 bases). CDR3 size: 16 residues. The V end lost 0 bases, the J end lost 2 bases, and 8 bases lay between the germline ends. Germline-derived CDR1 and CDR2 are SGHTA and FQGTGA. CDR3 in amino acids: CASSLTVGAGANVLTF. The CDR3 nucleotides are TGTGCCAGCAGCTTAACGGTCGGGGCTGGGGCCAACGTCCTGACTTTC.

DNA of the CDR3: TGCAGCGTGGGACAGTCAACTAATGAAAAACTGTTTTTT. It specifies CSVGQSTNEKLFF. The chain recombines TRBV29-1 with TRBJ1-4, with 7 nucleotides matching TRBD1. This CDR3 contains 13 residues. Trimming took 6 bases from V and 0 from J; bases not matched to a gene: 1. The germline gives CDR1 SQVTM, CDR2 ANQGSEA.

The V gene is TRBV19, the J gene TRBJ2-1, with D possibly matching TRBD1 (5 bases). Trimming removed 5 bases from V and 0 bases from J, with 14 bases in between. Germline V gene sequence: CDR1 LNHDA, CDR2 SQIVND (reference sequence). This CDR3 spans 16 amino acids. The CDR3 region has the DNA TGTGCCAGTAGTCCCCAAGGGGCATCCTCCTACAATGAGCAGTTCTTC. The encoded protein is CASSPQGASSYNEQFF.

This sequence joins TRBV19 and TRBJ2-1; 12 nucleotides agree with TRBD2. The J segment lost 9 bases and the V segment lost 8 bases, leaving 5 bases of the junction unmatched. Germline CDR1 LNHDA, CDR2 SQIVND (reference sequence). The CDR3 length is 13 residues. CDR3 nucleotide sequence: TGTGCCAGTCGACTAGCGGGAGACGGTGAGCAGTTCTTC. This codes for CASRLAGDGEQFF.

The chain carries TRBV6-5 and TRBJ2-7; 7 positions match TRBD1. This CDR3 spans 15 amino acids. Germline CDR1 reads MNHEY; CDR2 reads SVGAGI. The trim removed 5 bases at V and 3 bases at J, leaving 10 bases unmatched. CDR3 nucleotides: TGTGCCAGCAGTCCCGGGACAGCGACTTACTACGAGCAGTACTTC. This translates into CASSPGTATYYEQYF.

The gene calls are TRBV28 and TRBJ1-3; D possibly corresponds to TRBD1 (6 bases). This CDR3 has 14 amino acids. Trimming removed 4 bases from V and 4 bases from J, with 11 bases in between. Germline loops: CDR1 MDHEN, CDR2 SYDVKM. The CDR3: CASSSQGQGNTIYF. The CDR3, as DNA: TGTGCCAGCAGTTCACAAGGACAGGGAAACACCATATATTTT.

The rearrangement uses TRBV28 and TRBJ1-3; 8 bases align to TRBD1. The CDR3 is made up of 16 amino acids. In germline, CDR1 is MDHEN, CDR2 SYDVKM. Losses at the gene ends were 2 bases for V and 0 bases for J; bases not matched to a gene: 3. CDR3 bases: TGTGCCAGCAGTTTAGAAACAGGGGGCTCTGGAAACACCATATATTTT. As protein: CASSLETGGSGNTIYF.

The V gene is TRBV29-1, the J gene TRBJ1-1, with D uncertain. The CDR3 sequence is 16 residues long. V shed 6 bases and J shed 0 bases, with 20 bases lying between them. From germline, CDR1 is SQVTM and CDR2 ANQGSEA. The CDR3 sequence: CSVDVREATMNTEAFF. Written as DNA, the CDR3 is TGCAGCGTCGACGTTAGGGAGGCGACTATGAACACTGAAGCTTTCTTT. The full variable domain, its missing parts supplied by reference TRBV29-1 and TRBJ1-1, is SAVISQKPSRDICQRGTSLTIQCQVDSQVTMMFWYRQQPGQSLTLIATANQGSEATYESGFVIDKFPISRPNLTFSTLTVSNMSPEDSSIYLCSVDVREATMNTEAFFGQGTRLTVV.